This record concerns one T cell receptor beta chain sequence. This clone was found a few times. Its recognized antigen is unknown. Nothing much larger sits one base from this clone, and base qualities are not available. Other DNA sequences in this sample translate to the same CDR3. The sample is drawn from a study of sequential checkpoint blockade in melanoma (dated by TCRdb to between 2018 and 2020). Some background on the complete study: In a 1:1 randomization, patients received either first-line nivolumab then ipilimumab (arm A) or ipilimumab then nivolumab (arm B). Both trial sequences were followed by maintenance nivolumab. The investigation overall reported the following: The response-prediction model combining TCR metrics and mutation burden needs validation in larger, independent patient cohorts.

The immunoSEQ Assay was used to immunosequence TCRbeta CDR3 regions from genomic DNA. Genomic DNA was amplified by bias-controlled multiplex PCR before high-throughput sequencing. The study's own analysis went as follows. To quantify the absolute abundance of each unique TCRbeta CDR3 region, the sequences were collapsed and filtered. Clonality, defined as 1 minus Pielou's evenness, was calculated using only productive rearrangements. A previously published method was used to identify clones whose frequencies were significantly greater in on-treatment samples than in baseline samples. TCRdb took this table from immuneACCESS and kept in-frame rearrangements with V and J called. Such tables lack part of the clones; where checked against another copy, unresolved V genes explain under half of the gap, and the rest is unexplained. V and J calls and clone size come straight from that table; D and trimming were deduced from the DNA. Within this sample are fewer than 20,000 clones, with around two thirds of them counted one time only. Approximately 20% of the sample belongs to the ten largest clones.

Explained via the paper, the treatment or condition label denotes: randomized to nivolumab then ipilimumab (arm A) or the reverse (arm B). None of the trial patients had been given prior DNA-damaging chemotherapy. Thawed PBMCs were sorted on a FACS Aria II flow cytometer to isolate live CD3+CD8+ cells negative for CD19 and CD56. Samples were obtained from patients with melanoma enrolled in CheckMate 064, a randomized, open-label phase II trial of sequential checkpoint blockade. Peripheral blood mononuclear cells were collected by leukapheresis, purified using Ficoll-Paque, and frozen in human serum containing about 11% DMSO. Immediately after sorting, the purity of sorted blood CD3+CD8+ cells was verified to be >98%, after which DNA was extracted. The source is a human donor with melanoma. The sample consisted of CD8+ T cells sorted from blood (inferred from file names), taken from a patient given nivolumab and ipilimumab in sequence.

The sequenced DNA: TGTGCCAGCAGCTTGAGTTTGAGTGGCTACACCTTC. It translates to CASSLSLSGYTF. The chain was built from TRBV5-4 and TRBJ1-2; the D gene cannot be named for sure. Trimming takes 1 base from V and 7 bases from J, and the germline ends sit 8 bases apart. From the germline V gene (reference sequence), CDR1 is SGHNT and CDR2 is YYREEE. The CDR3 has 12 amino acids, counting the end cysteine and phenylalanine. Here the CDR3 DNA is all that survives: 36 bases in frame from base 1.